Below, 27 T cell receptor beta chains from the same sample are listed, as sequenced in a study of blood T cell repertoires in COVID-19. Profiled with immunoSEQ multiplex PCR; TCRdb holds only in-frame clones, not every one. The data contain around 330,000 clones, 70% to 90% of them singletons. Sequencing used peripheral blood. These receptors all come from a woman in her forties or fifties with active or convalescent COVID-19.

This chain joins TRBV20-1 and TRBJ1-5; TRBD1 matches 7 bases. The germline V gene encodes CDR1 DFQATT and CDR2 SNEGSKA (reference sequence). The CDR3 length is 13 residues. J lost 4 bases, V lost 3 bases, and 3 bases had no gene match. Written as DNA, the CDR3 is TGCAGTGCTAGTACAGGGGAGAATCAGCCCCAGCATTTT. Translation: CSASTGENQPQHF.

V usage is TRBV30 and J usage is TRBJ1-2; 9 nucleotides agree with TRBD1. The CDR3 is 15 amino acids. Trimming took 3 bases from V and 7 from J; bases not matched to a gene: 12. Per the germline V gene, CDR1 is GTSNPN and CDR2 is SVGIG (reference sequence). CDR3 sequence (DNA): TGTGCCTGGAGAGTCCTATTGACAGGGGGTAGTGGCTACACCTTC. This encodes CAWRVLLTGGSGYTF.

V and J are TRBV6-5 and TRBJ1-2; TRBD1 matches at 8 bases. This CDR3 comprises 16 residues. The germline V gene encodes CDR1 MNHEY and CDR2 SVGAGI. V gave up 4 bases and J gave up 7 bases; unmatched junction bases: 14. CDR3 residues: CASSLNPVGQAAGYTF. The CDR3 coding sequence is TGTGCCAGCAGTTTAAATCCGGTGGGACAGGCAGCTGGCTACACCTTC.

This clone was observed a handful of times. The chain carries TRBV4-1 and TRBJ1-1; 10 nucleotides line up with TRBD1. After removal of 3 bases from V and 11 bases from J, the junction contained 6 bases not matched to a gene. Germline CDR1 MGHRA, CDR2 YSYEKL. This CDR3 comprises 13 residues. CDR3 coding DNA: TGCGCCAGCAGCCAGGGACAGGGGCGGGAGGCTTTCTTT. Translation gives CASSQGQGREAFF.

The chain recombines TRBV19 with TRBJ1-1; D is uncertain. Germline-derived CDR1 and CDR2 are LNHDA and SQIVND (reference sequence). Trimming removed 4 bases from V and 0 bases from J, with 21 bases in between. This CDR3 region has 18 residues. CDR3 bases: TGTGCCAGTAGTACTCCTGGGCAGCCAAGTCTCATGAACACTGAAGCTTTCTTT. It translates to CASSTPGQPSLMNTEAFF. Variable domain in full (rest from reference TRBV19 and TRBJ1-1): DGGITQSPKYLFRKEGQNVTLSCEQNLNHDAMYWYRQDPGQGLRLIYYSQIVNDFQKGDIAEGYSVSREKKESFPLTVTSAQKNPTAFYLCASSTPGQPSLMNTEAFFGQGTRLTVV.

The chain combines TRBV23-1 with TRBJ1-1; 9 bases line up with TRBD1. TRBV23-1 is an open reading frame, and its role is uncertain. The CDR3 extends over 16 amino acids. The trim removed 6 bases at V and 4 bases at J, leaving 12 bases unmatched. The CDR3 DNA is TGCGCCAGCAGCCTCCCTAGGACAGGGGAGATCACTGAAGCTTTCTTT. It encodes CASSLPRTGEITEAFF.

The chain joins TRBV2 to TRBJ1-5; D uncertain. With 8 bases removed from V and 6 bases from J, the gap between germline ends came to 8 bases. CDR1 is SNHLY, CDR2 FYNNEI, per germline. The CDR3 runs 11 residues. The CDR3 sequence is CASGLGQPQHF. As DNA, the CDR3 is TGTGCCAGCGGGCTCGGTCAGCCCCAGCATTTT.

The chain recombines TRBV4-3 with TRBJ1-1; no clear D. Trimming took off 0 bases at V and 0 bases at J, with 8 bases between the two ends. There are 15 residues in the CDR3. The germline V gene has CDR1 LGHNA and CDR2 YSLEER. The CDR3 here is CASSQDLSLNTEAFF. The CDR3 nucleotides are TGCGCCAGCAGCCAAGATCTTTCGTTGAACACTGAAGCTTTCTTT.

V usage is TRBV28 and J usage is TRBJ1-5; TRBD1 is a possible D gene (6 bases). The V end lost 5 bases, the J end lost 2 bases, and 19 bases lay between the germline ends. CDR3 length: 17 residues. Germline V CDR1 and CDR2: MDHEN, SYDVKM. Written as DNA, the CDR3 is TGTGCCAGCAGTCCGCCACTACAGGGAATCGGCAATCAGCCCCAGCATTTT. Its translation: CASSPPLQGIGNQPQHF.

The rearrangement uses TRBV23-1 and TRBJ1-4; TRBD1 matches 7 bases. TRBV23-1 is placed among ORFs of uncertain function. This CDR3 has 14 residues. Trimming at V came to 6 bases and at J to 3 bases, leaving 4 bases not matched to a gene. CDR3 loop: CASSRTGPNEKLFF. CDR3 sequence (DNA): TGCGCCAGCAGCCGGACAGGTCCTAATGAAAAACTGTTTTTT.

The chain couples TRBV5-1 to TRBJ1-2; a possible D gene is TRBD1 (6 bases). The CDR3 is made up of 15 amino acids. Germline CDR1 reads SGHRS; CDR2 reads YFSETQ. V lost 4 bases and J lost 5, with 18 bases in between. The CDR3 DNA follows: TGCGCCAGCAGCCAGGCCGGTCGACAGGCGTATGGCTACACCTTC. Its protein is CASSQAGRQAYGYTF.

CDR3 nucleotides: TGTGCCAGCAGCACAGGACAGGGGGCATTCCTTGGCTACACCTTC. It yields the protein CASSTGQGAFLGYTF. The chain combines TRBV4-2 with TRBJ1-2; the match to TRBD1 covers 11 bases. CDR1 and CDR2 from the germline V gene are LGHNA and YNFKEQ. There are 15 residues in the CDR3. Trimming took 5 bases from V and 7 from J; bases not matched to a gene: 9.

This rearrangement joins TRBV24-1 to TRBJ1-1; D gene uncertain. CDR1 and CDR2 from the germline V gene are KGHDR and SFDVKD. Trimming removed 9 bases from V and 6 bases from J, with 16 bases in between. The CDR3 spans 13 residues. CDR3 nucleotide sequence: TGTGCCACCGTACTGGGCCATCCCCCTGAAGCTTTCTTT. This encodes CATVLGHPPEAFF.

V is TRBV4-3 and J is TRBJ2-3, with 7 bases that match TRBD1. CDR1 LGHNA and CDR2 YSLEER come from the germline V gene. V shed 1 base and J 1 base; nucleotides not matched to a gene: 11. The CDR3 has 18 amino acids. The chain's CDR3 is CASSQAVPGQPGTDTQYF. The CDR3 DNA is TGCGCCAGCAGCCAAGCCGTCCCGGGACAGCCAGGCACAGATACGCAGTATTTT.

The rearrangement links TRBV21-1 to TRBJ1-1; the D call of TRBD1 is as the table states it, not checked on the DNA. TRBV21-1 has pseudogene status. This CDR3 comprises 12 residues. This CDR3 is CARQGEFTEAFF. Here the CDR3 DNA reads TGTGCCAGGCAGGGGGAATTTACTGAAGCTTTCTTT.

The V gene is TRBV6-5, the J gene TRBJ1-1, with D perhaps TRBD1 (6 bases). The V gene's germline CDR1 is MNHEY and CDR2 SVGAGI. The CDR3 is 12 amino acids. The V and J ends lost 5 bases and 4 bases respectively, with 8 bases between them. The CDR3 region has the DNA TGTGCCAGCAGTCGAGGGGGCACTGAAGCTTTCTTT. The encoded protein is CASSRGGTEAFF.

The rearrangement joins TRBV10-3 to TRBJ1-1, with D unclear. The CDR3 has 14 amino acids. Per the germline V gene, CDR1 is ENHRY and CDR2 is SYGVKD. Trimming cost V 7 bases and J 1 base, with 13 bases left between them. CDR3 loop: CAIMRDTPNTEAFF. Written as DNA, the CDR3 is TGTGCCATCATGCGTGACACGCCGAACACTGAAGCTTTCTTT.

The chain employs TRBV7-9 and TRBJ1-4; D unresolved. This CDR3 contains 13 residues. CDR1 and CDR2 (germline): SEHNR, FQNEAQ (reference sequence). The ends were cut back, 1 base at V and 8 bases at J, with 8 bases in the middle. CDR3 residues: CASSLGLEEKLFF. In DNA, the CDR3 is TGTGCCAGCAGCTTAGGCCTGGAGGAAAAACTGTTTTTT.

This chain uses TRBV28 with TRBJ2-7; 7 bases map to TRBD2. Germline trimming cut 7 bases from V and 0 bases from J; bases unmatched to any gene: 9. This CDR3 has 15 amino acids. Germline CDR1 reads MDHEN; CDR2 reads SYDVKM. The CDR3 bases are TGTGCCAGCAAAGGGGCCGGCGGGAGCTCCTACGAGCAGTACTTC. Amino acids: CASKGAGGSSYEQYF.

Turning to this clone: This sample includes further DNA sequences coding for the same CDR3. V usage is TRBV18 and J usage is TRBJ2-7; 7 nucleotides line up with TRBD1. The trim removed 4 bases at V and 0 bases at J, leaving 3 bases unmatched. The CDR3 loop spans 14 amino acids. Germline V gives CDR1 KGHSH, CDR2 LQKENI. CDR3 DNA: TGTGCCAGCTCACGGGACAGAAACTCCTACGAGCAGTACTTC. This sequence encodes CASSRDRNSYEQYF. Filled out from reference TRBV18 and TRBJ2-7, the complete variable domain reads NAGVMQNPRHLVRRRGQEARLRCSPMKGHSHVYWYRQLPEEGLKFMVYLQKENIIDESGMPKERFSAEFPKEGPSILRIQQVVRGDSAAYFCASSRDRNSYEQYFGPGTRLTVT.

This clone was counted a single time. The chain has TRBV7-2 and TRBJ2-3; TRBD2 agrees at 9 bases. Germline V lookup: CDR1 SGHTA, CDR2 FQGNSA. The CDR3 covers 16 residues. The J segment lost 1 base and the V segment lost 2 bases, leaving 4 bases of the junction unmatched. CDR3 in DNA: TGTGCCAGCAGCTTATACGCTAGCGGGGGCACAGATACGCAGTATTTT. Translation: CASSLYASGGTDTQYF.

The rearrangement uses TRBV5-4 and TRBJ2-1, with TRBD1 identical over 7 bases. Germline trimming cut 4 bases from V and 6 bases from J; bases unmatched to any gene: 4. Germline V gene lookup returns CDR1 SGHNT and CDR2 YYREEE (reference sequence). The CDR3 sequence is 13 residues long. CDR3 amino acids: CASSRDRVNEQFF. CDR3 nucleotide sequence: TGTGCCAGCAGCAGGGACAGAGTCAATGAGCAGTTCTTC. Variable domain in full (rest from reference TRBV5-4 and TRBJ2-1): ETGVTQSPTHLIKTRGQQVTLRCSSQSGHNTVSWYQQALGQGPQFIFQYYREEENGRGNFPPRFSGLQFPNYSSELNVNALELDDSALYLCASSRDRVNEQFFGPGTRLTVL.

V gene TRBV5-1 combines with J gene TRBJ2-2; 11 nucleotides agree with TRBD1. With 4 bases clipped from V and 3 bases from J, the junction kept 2 bases outside the gene matches. The CDR3 spans 15 residues. Germline-derived CDR1 and CDR2 are SGHRS and YFSETQ. CDR3 nucleotide sequence: TGCGCCAGCAGCCGGGACAGGGGGTACACCGGGGAGCTGTTTTTT. This codes for CASSRDRGYTGELFF.

V gene TRBV2 combines with J gene TRBJ1-5; 7 bases map to TRBD1. CDR1 is SNHLY and CDR2 is FYNNEI in the germline V gene. The CDR3 totals 14 residues. After removal of 7 bases from V and 3 bases from J, the junction contained 6 bases not matched to a gene. The CDR3 here is CASNLGQNNQPQHF. CDR3 DNA sequence: TGTGCCAGCAATTTGGGACAGAACAATCAGCCCCAGCATTTT. Combining the CDR3 with reference TRBV2 and TRBJ1-5 gives the whole variable domain EPEVTQTPSHQVTQMGQEVILRCVPISNHLYFYWYRQILGQKVEFLVSFYNNEISEKSEIFDDQFSVERPDGSNFTLKIRSTKLEDSAMYFCASNLGQNNQPQHFGDGTRLSIL.

This sequence joins TRBV2 and TRBJ2-7, with D perhaps matching TRBD1 (6 bases). V was shortened by 6 bases and J by 3 bases, with 9 bases between the two germline ends. The germline gives CDR1 SNHLY, CDR2 FYNNEI. The CDR3 is 12 amino acids. The CDR3 region is CASRGQSYEQYF. CDR3 nucleotide sequence: TGTGCCAGCAGAGGACAGAGCTACGAGCAGTACTTC.

The rearrangement uses TRBV18 and TRBJ1-1; weak D call: TRBD1 (6 bases). Trimming took 3 bases from V and 7 from J, leaving 21 bases between them. The CDR3 has 16 amino acids. Germline assignment: CDR1 KGHSH and CDR2 LQKENI. CDR3 region: CASSPLVGQLGFEAFF. CDR3 DNA: TGTGCCAGCTCACCCCTCGTAGGACAGCTGGGGTTTGAAGCTTTCTTT. The full variable domain, with the rest looked up from reference TRBV18 and TRBJ1-1, is NAGVMQNPRHLVRRRGQEARLRCSPMKGHSHVYWYRQLPEEGLKFMVYLQKENIIDESGMPKERFSAEFPKEGPSILRIQQVVRGDSAAYFCASSPLVGQLGFEAFFGQGTRLTVV.

This chain uses TRBV28 with TRBJ1-5; possibly TRBD1 for D (5 bases). The germline V gene has CDR1 MDHEN and CDR2 SYDVKM. CDR3 size: 15 residues. Trimming pared 8 bases from V and 6 bases from J, leaving 20 bases between. The CDR3 region is CASEPLLGGSQPQHF. The CDR3 DNA follows: TGTGCCAGCGAGCCTCTTCTTGGGGGGAGTCAGCCCCAGCATTTT.